Below, 28 T cell receptor beta chains from the same sample are listed, as sequenced in a study of blood T cell repertoires in COVID-19. TCRdb keeps only in-frame clones here, not all; method: immunoSEQ multiplex PCR. There are about 180,000 clones in the sample; 70% to 90% occur only once, and under 25% lies in the top ten. The specimen sequenced was peripheral blood. These receptors were obtained from a man between 65 and 80 years old with active or convalescent COVID-19.

The V and J genes are TRBV27 and TRBJ2-1; possible D gene TRBD2, 7 bases. The CDR3 loop spans 15 amino acids. V lost 3 bases and J lost 6, with 15 bases in between. Per the germline V gene, CDR1 is MNHEY and CDR2 is SMNVEV (reference sequence). Here the CDR3 DNA reads TGTGCCAGCAGTTTTTGGTGGGGGGGCTCCAATGAGCAGTTCTTC. This codes for CASSFWWGGSNEQFF.

This sequence joins TRBV30 and TRBJ2-1, with 8 bases aligning to TRBD1. The trim removed 8 bases at V and 4 bases at J, leaving 10 bases unmatched. This CDR3 comprises 14 residues. The germline V gene has CDR1 GTSNPN and CDR2 SVGIG (reference sequence). CDR3 nucleotide sequence: TGTGCCAGGGATCGGACAGGGTTTTACAATGAGCAGTTCTTC. Translated: CARDRTGFYNEQFF. Variable domain in full (rest from reference TRBV30 and TRBJ2-1): SQTIHQWPATLVQPVGSPLSLECTVEGTSNPNLYWYRQAAGRGLQLLFYSVGIGQISSEVPQNLSASRPQDRQFILSSKKLLLSDSGFYLCARDRTGFYNEQFFGPGTRLTVL.

The gene calls are TRBV6-1 and TRBJ2-4; TRBD2 agrees at 10 bases. The germline V gene has CDR1 MNHNS and CDR2 SASEGT. This CDR3 region has 19 residues. Trimming removed 0 bases from V and 4 bases from J; junction bases left unmatched: 12. The CDR3 region has the DNA TGTGCCAGCAGTGAAGCGCTTGGGGGAGCGGGAGGGATTAAAAACATTCAGTACTTC. It codes for CASSEALGGAGGIKNIQYF.

The rearrangement uses TRBV11-2 and TRBJ2-7; TRBD1 matches at 9 bases. Germline V gene data show CDR1 as SGHAT and CDR2 as FQNNGV. CDR3 length equals 16 residues. Unmatched junction bases numbered 10, after V lost 5 bases and J lost 2 bases. The CDR3 spells CASSPQDRGGAYEQYF. The CDR3 DNA reads TGTGCCAGCAGCCCCCAAGACAGGGGGGGAGCCTACGAGCAGTACTTC.

A single count supports this clone. The chain joins TRBV19 to TRBJ1-5; perhaps TRBD1 as D (5 bases). Between the trimmed V and J ends, which lost 9 bases and 0 bases, there was a span of 15 bases. The CDR3 is 15 residues long. Germline V gene sequence: CDR1 LNHDA, CDR2 SQIVND (reference sequence). The CDR3, as DNA: TGTGCCAGCAGCTCGGGGGGATTTAGCAATCAGCCCCAGCATTTT. Its protein is CASSSGGFSNQPQHF. Filled out from reference TRBV19 and TRBJ1-5, the complete variable domain reads DGGITQSPKYLFRKEGQNVTLSCEQNLNHDAMYWYRQDPGQGLRLIYYSQIVNDFQKGDIAEGYSVSREKKESFPLTVTSAQKNPTAFYLCASSSGGFSNQPQHFGDGTRLSIL.

This chain uses TRBV7-2 with TRBJ2-7, with a possible D match to TRBD2 (6 bases). Germline V gene data show CDR1 as SGHTA and CDR2 as FQGNSA. The CDR3 contains 16 residues. Trimming left V 4 bases short and J 6 bases short, with 22 bases between. CDR3: CASSSSTGRGSVEQYF. CDR3 bases: TGTGCCAGCAGCTCGTCCACGGGACGGGGGTCTGTCGAGCAGTACTTC.

This chain joins TRBV7-2 and TRBJ1-6, with 7 bases that match TRBD1. This CDR3 has 16 residues. V lost 2 bases and J lost 9; bases outside the gene matches: 10. Germline V gene sequence: CDR1 SGHTA, CDR2 FQGNSA. The CDR3 DNA reads as TGTGCCAGCAGCTTAACAAGACAGGGTTTAGGTTCACCCCTCCACTTT. Translating gives CASSLTRQGLGSPLHF.

Concerning this clone: This CDR3 is also generated by other DNA sequences in the sample. The rearrangement links TRBV18 to TRBJ1-5, with 8 bases fitting TRBD1. The CDR3 sequence is 14 residues long. The V gene's germline CDR1 is KGHSH and CDR2 LQKENI. The trim removed 6 bases at V and 3 bases at J, leaving 4 bases unmatched. Written as DNA, the CDR3 is TGTGCCAGCTCTCCGGGACAGGACAATCAGCCCCAGCATTTT. Encoded protein: CASSPGQDNQPQHF.

This clone has more than one count but fewer than ten. The CDR3 loop reads CASSFSGKAYNEQFF. The CDR3 DNA reads TGTGCCAGCAGCTTCTCGGGGAAGGCCTACAATGAGCAGTTCTTC. The J gene is TRBJ2-1, the V gene TRBV5-4; TRBD2 is a possible D gene (5 bases). There are 15 residues in the CDR3. V lost 2 bases, J lost 2 bases, and 11 bases lay in between. Germline V gene data show CDR1 as SGHNT and CDR2 as YYREEE (reference sequence). The full variable domain, its missing parts supplied by reference TRBV5-4 and TRBJ2-1, is ETGVTQSPTHLIKTRGQQVTLRCSSQSGHNTVSWYQQALGQGPQFIFQYYREEENGRGNFPPRFSGLQFPNYSSELNVNALELDDSALYLCASSFSGKAYNEQFFGPGTRLTVL.

This clone was seen once. The rearrangement uses TRBV5-1 and TRBJ2-5, with 10 bases fitting TRBD1. This CDR3 has 14 residues. The V segment lost 5 bases and the J segment 7 bases; nucleotides outside the gene matches: 8. Germline V gene sequence: CDR1 SGHRS, CDR2 YFSETQ. The CDR3 protein is CASSSGQGEGTQYF. CDR3 nucleotide sequence: TGCGCCAGCAGTTCCGGACAGGGGGAAGGGACCCAGTACTTC.

This chain links TRBV6-5 with TRBJ2-5, with 9 bases lining up with TRBD1. Germline V CDR1 and CDR2: MNHEY, SVGAGI. CDR3 length: 16 residues. V dropped 2 bases and J dropped 5; count of bases not matched to a gene: 9. The DNA of the CDR3 is TGTGCCAGCAGTTACCCCCCGGGACAGGGTCGGGAGACCCAGTACTTC. It is translated as CASSYPPGQGRETQYF.

The V gene is TRBV2, the J gene TRBJ1-5; D gene uncertain. CDR1 is SNHLY, CDR2 FYNNEI, per germline. The CDR3 runs to 13 residues. The V end lost 3 bases, the J end lost 7 bases, and 10 bases lay between the germline ends. CDR3 in amino acids: CASSDEGGQPQHF. In DNA, the CDR3 is TGTGCCAGCAGTGACGAGGGAGGACAGCCCCAGCATTTT.

The chain is built from TRBV24-1 and TRBJ2-2; 8 bases map to TRBD1. Germline V gene data show CDR1 as KGHDR and CDR2 as SFDVKD. V shed 1 base, J shed 7 bases, and the junction held 7 bases outside the gene matches. The CDR3 sequence is 16 residues long. The CDR3 loop reads CATSDFGTGVSGELFF. The DNA for the CDR3 is TGTGCCACCAGTGATTTTGGGACAGGAGTCAGCGGGGAGCTGTTTTTT.

The chain carries TRBV7-2 and TRBJ2-7; 7 bases are a match to TRBD2. The CDR3 extends over 17 amino acids. The V gene end was trimmed by 2 bases and the J gene end by 4 bases; junction bases not matched to a gene: 14. Germline assignment: CDR1 SGHTA and CDR2 FQGNSA. The CDR3 reads CASSLLSGLAVRYEQYF. CDR3 sequence (DNA): TGTGCCAGCAGCTTATTGTCGGGCCTAGCGGTACGATACGAGCAGTACTTC.

This chain uses TRBV18 with TRBJ2-7; TRBD2 aligns across 8 bases. Germline values: CDR1 KGHSH, CDR2 LQKENI. The CDR3 runs to 15 residues. Germline trimming cut 3 bases from V and 4 bases from J; bases unmatched to any gene: 8. DNA for the CDR3: TGTGCCAGCTCACCCGGGATTAGCGGGAATTACGAGCAGTACTTC. As protein: CASSPGISGNYEQYF.

This clone came up a few times. The V and J genes are TRBV6-6 and TRBJ1-5, with TRBD1 matching 7 bases. The ends lost 6 bases at V and 7 bases at J; junction bases unmatched: 9. There are 14 residues in the CDR3. CDR1 and CDR2 (germline): MNHNY, SVGAGI (reference sequence). Written as DNA, the CDR3 is TGTGCCAGCAGATATGACAGGGCGTACCAGCCCCAGCATTTT. Its protein product is CASRYDRAYQPQHF.

The gene calls are TRBV9 and TRBJ1-2, with D hard to call. CDR1 is SGDLS, CDR2 YYNGEE, per germline. Trimming pared 10 bases from V and 5 bases from J, leaving 15 bases between. The length of the CDR3 is 12 residues. The CDR3 DNA follows: TGTGCCTCTACTCGGGAAAGATATGGCTACACCTTC. It yields the protein CASTRERYGYTF.

This sequence joins TRBV4-3 and TRBJ2-7, with 9 bases matching TRBD1. The CDR3 totals 15 residues. Germline V CDR1 and CDR2: LGHNA, YSLEER. V shed 1 base and J 7 bases; nucleotides not matched to a gene: 8. CDR3 nucleotide sequence: TGCGCCAGCAGCCAAGGGATACAGGGGGCGCGGGAGCAGTACTTC. Translation: CASSQGIQGAREQYF.

The chain is built from TRBV7-3 and TRBJ2-2, with D perhaps matching TRBD1 (5 bases). Germline V CDR1 and CDR2: SGHTA, FQGTGA. V lost 3 bases and J lost 3, with 5 bases in between. CDR3 size: 13 residues. CDR3 DNA: TGTGCCAGCAGCTTCAGGGACACCGGGGAGCTGTTTTTT. Its protein product is CASSFRDTGELFF.

This clone has a handful of counts. V is TRBV6-6 and J is TRBJ1-5; 7 positions match TRBD1. Germline assignment: CDR1 MNHNY and CDR2 SVGAGI (reference sequence). The CDR3 loop spans 15 amino acids. Trimming removed 6 bases from V and 3 bases from J; junction bases left unmatched: 8. This CDR3 reads CASSPHDRANQPQHF. CDR3 nucleotides: TGTGCCAGCAGCCCCCACGACAGGGCCAATCAGCCCCAGCATTTT.

The gene calls are TRBV28 and TRBJ1-2; unclear D gene. Trimming took 8 bases from V and 2 from J, leaving 6 bases between them. The CDR3 is made up of 11 amino acids. In germline, CDR1 is MDHEN, CDR2 SYDVKM. CDR3 coding DNA: TGTGCCAGCGCTCTAAACTATGGCTACACCTTC. Translated: CASALNYGYTF.

The chain links TRBV15 to TRBJ1-3, with D tentatively TRBD1 (5 bases). The germline V and J ends were trimmed by 6 bases and 6 bases, with 15 bases remaining between them. The CDR3 runs 14 residues. CDR1 and CDR2 (germline): LNHNV, YYDKDF (reference sequence). CDR3 coding DNA: TGTGCCACCAGGGCGGCAGGGCGTGAAAACACCATATATTTT. Translating it yields CATRAAGRENTIYF. The full variable domain, its missing parts supplied by reference TRBV15 and TRBJ1-3, is DAMVIQNPRYQVTQFGKPVTLSCSQTLNHNVMYWYQQKSSQAPKLLFHYYDKDFNNEADTPDNFQSRRPNTSFCFLDIRSPGLGDTAMYLCATRAAGRENTIYFGEGSWLTVV.

The chain is built from TRBV7-9 and TRBJ2-1; D remains ambiguous. Germline values: CDR1 SEHNR, CDR2 FQNEAQ (reference sequence). Trimming took 5 bases from V and 0 from J, leaving 14 bases between them. The CDR3 extends over 16 amino acids. Here the CDR3 DNA reads TGTGCCAGCAGCCCGAGAGGCATTACCTCCTACAATGAGCAGTTCTTC. It translates to CASSPRGITSYNEQFF.

This clone has a single count. The chain employs TRBV7-9 and TRBJ2-6; 9 nucleotides agree with TRBD1. Germline CDR1 reads SEHNR; CDR2 reads FQNEAQ (reference sequence). The CDR3 has 15 amino acids. V trimming: 5 bases; J trimming: 7 bases; junction bases outside the gene matches: 6. This CDR3 is CASSGRTGAANVLTF. For the CDR3, the DNA is TGTGCCAGCAGCGGGCGGACAGGGGCCGCCAACGTCCTGACTTTC.

This chain uses TRBV7-2 with TRBJ1-2; 8 nucleotides align to TRBD1. CDR1 SGHTA and CDR2 FQGNSA come from the germline V gene. The J segment lost 9 bases and the V segment lost 5 bases, leaving 14 bases of the junction unmatched. The CDR3 totals 15 residues. This chain's CDR3 is CASSTDRGRPTSYTF. The CDR3 nucleotides read TGTGCCAGCAGCACCGACAGGGGTAGGCCCACCAGCTACACCTTC.

This clone appeared a single time. CDR3 residues: CASSFRLGQVQETQYF. The CDR3 nucleotides are TGTGCCAGCAGTTTTCGCCTGGGACAGGTCCAAGAGACCCAGTACTTC. The chain recombines TRBV27 with TRBJ2-5, with 8 bases matching TRBD1. CDR1 and CDR2 (germline): MNHEY, SMNVEV (reference sequence). V was pared by 3 bases and J by 1 base, with 7 bases of the junction left unmatched. CDR3 size: 16 residues.

V usage is TRBV6-2 or TRBV6-3 and J usage is TRBJ1-3; 7 nucleotides line up with TRBD1. The CDR3 has 17 amino acids. Germline values: CDR1 MNHEY, CDR2 SVGEGT. J was trimmed by 0 bases and V by 6 bases; bases with no gene match: 11. CDR3 protein: CASSTGTAYYSGNTIYF. In DNA, the CDR3 is TGTGCCAGCAGCACCGGGACAGCTTACTACTCTGGAAACACCATATATTTT.

This sequence joins TRBV19 and TRBJ1-1; 8 bases fit TRBD1. Germline trimming cut 7 bases from V and 1 base from J; bases unmatched to any gene: 8. The V gene's germline CDR1 is LNHDA and CDR2 SQIVND (reference sequence). This CDR3 is built from 15 residues. The CDR3 sequence: CASTSGDRRNTEAFF. Here the CDR3 DNA reads TGTGCCAGTACTTCAGGGGACAGGCGGAACACTGAAGCTTTCTTT.